These 14 T cell receptor beta chains came from one sample sequenced in a study of cytomegalovirus exposure and HLA in healthy donors. PCR used 60 Vbeta primers and 13 Jbeta primers. Repertoires were generated with immunoSEQ multiplex PCR, while TCRdb's copy carries only in-frame clones and drops some. This specimen shows 100,000 to 150,000 clones; the ten leading clones hold about 1.6%. The sequenced sample consisted of PBMCs. Receptor source: a woman between 40 and 55 years old in good health and CMV-seronegative.

V is TRBV6-5 and J is TRBJ1-4, with TRBD1 matching over 8 bases. The CDR3 sequence is 15 residues long. J gave up 8 bases and V 5 bases, and 10 bases lay outside the gene matches. Germline V gene data show CDR1 as MNHEY and CDR2 as SVGAGI. CDR3 protein: CASSRADRGGEKLFF. CDR3 nucleotides: TGTGCCAGCAGTCGAGCCGACAGGGGCGGAGAAAAACTGTTTTTT.

The CDR3 coding sequence is TGTGCCAGCAGCCGCGGGACTAGCGGGGGGAGCACAGATACGCAGTATTTT. Residues: CASSRGTSGGSTDTQYF. The chain has TRBV5-8 and TRBJ2-3; TRBD2 matches at 15 bases. V trimming: 4 bases; J trimming: 0 bases; junction bases outside the gene matches: 3. Germline V gene lookup returns CDR1 SGHTS and CDR2 YDEGEE. CDR3 length: 17 amino acids. Together with reference TRBV5-8 and TRBJ2-3, the CDR3 gives the full variable domain: EAGVTQSPTHLIKTRGQQATLRCSPISGHTSVYWYQQALGLGLQFLLWYDEGEERNRGNFPPRFSGRQFPNYSSELNVNALELEDSALYLCASSRGTSGGSTDTQYFGPGTRLTVL.

The V call is TRBV25-1, the J call TRBJ2-1; 7 bases map to TRBD1. CDR1 is MGHDK, CDR2 SYGVNS, per germline. The CDR3 runs 14 residues. With V trimmed by 9 bases and J by 4 bases, 9 bases remained unmatched. This chain's CDR3 is CARERGQKYNEQFF. The DNA for the CDR3 is TGTGCCAGGGAAAGGGGACAGAAGTACAATGAGCAGTTCTTC.

V usage is TRBV4-3 and J usage is TRBJ2-1, with 8 positions matching TRBD2. Losses at the gene ends were 1 base for V and 5 bases for J; bases not matched to a gene: 4. This CDR3 has 15 amino acids. Germline V lookup: CDR1 LGHNA, CDR2 YSLEER. CDR3 in amino acids: CASSQVARGDNEQFF. The CDR3 bases are TGCGCCAGCAGCCAAGTAGCGCGGGGGGACAATGAGCAGTTCTTC.

The chain joins TRBV6-4 to TRBJ1-1, with D hard to call. CDR1 is MRHNA and CDR2 is SNTAGT in the germline V gene. Trimming pared 5 bases from V and 1 base from J, leaving 8 bases between. The CDR3 has 13 residues. The CDR3 spells CASSSNGNTEAFF. The CDR3 nucleotides read TGTGCCAGCAGTTCCAACGGGAACACTGAAGCTTTCTTT.

The rearrangement joins TRBV7-2 to TRBJ2-7; TRBD2 aligns across 11 bases. Trimming removed 2 bases from V and 1 base from J; junction bases left unmatched: 4. Germline V lookup: CDR1 SGHTA, CDR2 FQGNSA. The CDR3 loop spans 16 amino acids. CDR3 DNA sequence: TGTGCCAGCAGCTTACTTGCTAGCGGGGGGTCCTACGAGCAGTACGTC. Amino acids: CASSLLASGGSYEQYV.

The rearrangement uses TRBV10-3 and TRBJ1-4; maybe TRBD1 (5 bases). V lost 6 bases, J lost 3 bases, and 8 bases lay in between. The length of the CDR3 is 13 residues. CDR1 and CDR2 (germline): ENHRY, SYGVKD. The CDR3: CAIRTDANEKLFF. The CDR3 DNA reads as TGTGCCATCAGGACAGACGCTAATGAAAAACTGTTTTTT.

The chain has TRBV29-1 and TRBJ1-1; D is perhaps TRBD1 (5 bases). CDR3 length: 12 amino acids. V was cut by 8 bases and J by 4 bases, with 14 bases left in between. Germline loops: CDR1 SQVTM, CDR2 ANQGSEA. For the CDR3, the DNA is TGCAGCCTCAGGAGGGGTGGCACTGAAGCTTTCTTT. Protein: CSLRRGGTEAFF.

The J gene is TRBJ1-4, the V gene TRBV4-1, with D tentatively TRBD1 (5 bases). V gave up 1 base and J gave up 5 bases, with 14 bases separating them. Germline V gene sequence: CDR1 MGHRA, CDR2 YSYEKL. The CDR3 is made up of 16 amino acids. As DNA, the CDR3 is TGCGCCAGCAGCCAAGGGGTCGACAGAAGGAATGAAAAACTGTTTTTT. Its translation is CASSQGVDRRNEKLFF.

This chain joins TRBV7-9 and TRBJ2-2; perhaps TRBD2 as D (5 bases). This CDR3 comprises 18 residues. V lost 0 bases and J lost 3, with 17 bases in between. Per germline, CDR1 SEHNR and CDR2 FQNEAQ (reference sequence). This CDR3 reads CASSLASGNLRDTGELFF. CDR3 coding DNA: TGTGCCAGCAGCTTAGCCTCTGGTAACTTGAGGGACACCGGGGAGCTGTTTTTT.

V is TRBV7-2 and J is TRBJ1-2; no reliable D call. The CDR3 length is 16 residues. Germline V gene sequence: CDR1 SGHTA, CDR2 FQGNSA. Trimming pared 3 bases from V and 8 bases from J, leaving 22 bases between. CDR3 protein: CASSFSQTAKMNGYTF. CDR3 DNA sequence: TGTGCCAGCAGCTTTTCCCAAACTGCTAAGATGAACGGCTACACCTTC.

The gene calls are TRBV5-4 and TRBJ1-1; TRBD1 matches at 7 bases. J was trimmed by 4 bases and V by 7 bases; bases with no gene match: 10. This CDR3 region has 14 residues. Germline CDR1 SGHNT, CDR2 YYREEE (reference sequence). CDR3 DNA: TGTGCCAGCGGGTCCCCCGGGACAGCCACTGAAGCTTTCTTT. Its translation: CASGSPGTATEAFF.

This chain uses TRBV7-9 with TRBJ1-5; 7 positions match TRBD1. The ends lost 5 bases at V and 1 base at J; junction bases unmatched: 2. CDR3 length: 14 residues. Looked up from germline, CDR1 is SEHNR and CDR2 is FQNEAQ (reference sequence). CDR3: CASSLTGSNQPQHF. Here the CDR3 DNA reads TGTGCCAGCAGCCTGACAGGGAGCAATCAGCCCCAGCATTTT.

This chain joins TRBV28 and TRBJ1-1; D is ambiguous. Germline assignment: CDR1 MDHEN and CDR2 SYDVKM. The germline V and J ends were trimmed by 6 bases and 0 bases, with 5 bases remaining between them. The CDR3 runs 12 residues. The DNA of the CDR3 is TGTGCCAGCAGGGCAGTGAACACTGAAGCTTTCTTT. Translating gives CASRAVNTEAFF.